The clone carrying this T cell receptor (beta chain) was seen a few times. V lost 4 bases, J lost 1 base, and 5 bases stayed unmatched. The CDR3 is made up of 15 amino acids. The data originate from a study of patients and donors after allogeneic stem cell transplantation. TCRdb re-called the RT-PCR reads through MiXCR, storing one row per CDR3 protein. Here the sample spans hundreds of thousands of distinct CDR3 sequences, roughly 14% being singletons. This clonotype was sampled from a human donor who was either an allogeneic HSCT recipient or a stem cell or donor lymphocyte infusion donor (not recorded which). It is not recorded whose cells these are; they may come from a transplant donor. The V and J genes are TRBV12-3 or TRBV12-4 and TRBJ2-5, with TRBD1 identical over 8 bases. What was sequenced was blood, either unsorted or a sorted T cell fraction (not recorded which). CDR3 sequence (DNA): TGTGCCAGCAGTTCACCCGGGACAGGCCAAGAGACCCAGTACTTC. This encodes CASSSPGTGQETQYF.